This record covers a single T cell receptor (beta chain). This entry belongs to a study of T cell responses to AZD1222 COVID-19 vaccine. Measured with immunoSEQ multiplex PCR; TCRdb has only the in-frame clones, and not every one. This sample carries 180,000 or so clones, 90% to 95% of them seen once, and the ten largest clones take about 0.64%. The ends were cut back, 3 bases at V and 8 bases at J, with 6 bases in the middle. This CDR3 region has 12 residues. Germline values: CDR1 SGDLS, CDR2 YYNGEE. The sequencing used peripheral blood, collected on day 0 of AZD1222 vaccination. The chain employs TRBV9 and TRBJ1-6; unclear D gene. This clonotype was sampled from an adult in good health. The CDR3 nucleotides are TGTGCCAGCAGCGGGGGTTATTCACCCCTCCACTTT. Amino acids: CASSGGYSPLHF.